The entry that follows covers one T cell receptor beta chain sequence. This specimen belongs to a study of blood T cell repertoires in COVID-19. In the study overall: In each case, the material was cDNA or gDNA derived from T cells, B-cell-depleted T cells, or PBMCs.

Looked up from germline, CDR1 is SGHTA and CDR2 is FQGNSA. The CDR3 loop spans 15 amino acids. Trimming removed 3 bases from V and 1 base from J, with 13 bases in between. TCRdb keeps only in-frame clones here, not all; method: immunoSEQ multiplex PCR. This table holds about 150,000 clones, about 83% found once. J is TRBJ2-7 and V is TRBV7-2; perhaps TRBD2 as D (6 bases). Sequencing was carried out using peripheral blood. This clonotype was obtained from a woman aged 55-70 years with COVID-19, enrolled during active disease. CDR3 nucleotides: TGTGCCAGCAGCTTTAGCGGCCTTCCTTCCTACGAGCAGTACGTC. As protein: CASSFSGLPSYEQYV.